This T cell receptor (beta chain) was observed in a study of control samples from healthy donors and cancer patients. Profiling relied on immunoSEQ multiplex PCR, and the TCRdb table lists in-frame clones only, not all of them. The sample shows tens of thousands of clones, about 87% of them seen only once. Deletions cut 4 bases from V and 6 bases from J, with 7 bases between. Germline V gives CDR1 SGHDN, CDR2 FVKESK. This CDR3 spans 12 amino acids. The receptor was isolated from an older woman with head and neck cancer. Sequencing was performed on PBMCs. This chain links TRBV14 with TRBJ1-5, with D possibly being TRBD1 (6 bases). The CDR3 DNA sequence: TGTGCCAGCAGCCGGGGGCTTCAGCCCCAGCATTTT. Translating it yields CASSRGLQPQHF.